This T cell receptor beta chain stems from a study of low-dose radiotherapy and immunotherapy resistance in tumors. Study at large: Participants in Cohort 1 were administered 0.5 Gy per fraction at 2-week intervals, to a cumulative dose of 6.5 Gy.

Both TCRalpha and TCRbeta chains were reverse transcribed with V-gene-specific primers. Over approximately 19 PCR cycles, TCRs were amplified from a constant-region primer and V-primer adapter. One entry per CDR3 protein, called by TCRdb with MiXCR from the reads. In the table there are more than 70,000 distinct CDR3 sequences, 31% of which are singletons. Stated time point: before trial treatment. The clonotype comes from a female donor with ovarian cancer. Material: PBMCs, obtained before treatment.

The CDR3 DNA sequence: TGCAGCGTTGAACAGAATGACAGGGTCGGCGAGCAGTACTTC. Translation gives CSVEQNDRVGEQYF. The chain uses TRBV29-1 and TRBJ2-7, with 7 bases fitting TRBD1. V trimming: 2 bases; J trimming: 6 bases; junction bases outside the gene matches: 10. Germline V CDR1 and CDR2: SQVTM, ANQGSEA. The CDR3 is 14 residues long.